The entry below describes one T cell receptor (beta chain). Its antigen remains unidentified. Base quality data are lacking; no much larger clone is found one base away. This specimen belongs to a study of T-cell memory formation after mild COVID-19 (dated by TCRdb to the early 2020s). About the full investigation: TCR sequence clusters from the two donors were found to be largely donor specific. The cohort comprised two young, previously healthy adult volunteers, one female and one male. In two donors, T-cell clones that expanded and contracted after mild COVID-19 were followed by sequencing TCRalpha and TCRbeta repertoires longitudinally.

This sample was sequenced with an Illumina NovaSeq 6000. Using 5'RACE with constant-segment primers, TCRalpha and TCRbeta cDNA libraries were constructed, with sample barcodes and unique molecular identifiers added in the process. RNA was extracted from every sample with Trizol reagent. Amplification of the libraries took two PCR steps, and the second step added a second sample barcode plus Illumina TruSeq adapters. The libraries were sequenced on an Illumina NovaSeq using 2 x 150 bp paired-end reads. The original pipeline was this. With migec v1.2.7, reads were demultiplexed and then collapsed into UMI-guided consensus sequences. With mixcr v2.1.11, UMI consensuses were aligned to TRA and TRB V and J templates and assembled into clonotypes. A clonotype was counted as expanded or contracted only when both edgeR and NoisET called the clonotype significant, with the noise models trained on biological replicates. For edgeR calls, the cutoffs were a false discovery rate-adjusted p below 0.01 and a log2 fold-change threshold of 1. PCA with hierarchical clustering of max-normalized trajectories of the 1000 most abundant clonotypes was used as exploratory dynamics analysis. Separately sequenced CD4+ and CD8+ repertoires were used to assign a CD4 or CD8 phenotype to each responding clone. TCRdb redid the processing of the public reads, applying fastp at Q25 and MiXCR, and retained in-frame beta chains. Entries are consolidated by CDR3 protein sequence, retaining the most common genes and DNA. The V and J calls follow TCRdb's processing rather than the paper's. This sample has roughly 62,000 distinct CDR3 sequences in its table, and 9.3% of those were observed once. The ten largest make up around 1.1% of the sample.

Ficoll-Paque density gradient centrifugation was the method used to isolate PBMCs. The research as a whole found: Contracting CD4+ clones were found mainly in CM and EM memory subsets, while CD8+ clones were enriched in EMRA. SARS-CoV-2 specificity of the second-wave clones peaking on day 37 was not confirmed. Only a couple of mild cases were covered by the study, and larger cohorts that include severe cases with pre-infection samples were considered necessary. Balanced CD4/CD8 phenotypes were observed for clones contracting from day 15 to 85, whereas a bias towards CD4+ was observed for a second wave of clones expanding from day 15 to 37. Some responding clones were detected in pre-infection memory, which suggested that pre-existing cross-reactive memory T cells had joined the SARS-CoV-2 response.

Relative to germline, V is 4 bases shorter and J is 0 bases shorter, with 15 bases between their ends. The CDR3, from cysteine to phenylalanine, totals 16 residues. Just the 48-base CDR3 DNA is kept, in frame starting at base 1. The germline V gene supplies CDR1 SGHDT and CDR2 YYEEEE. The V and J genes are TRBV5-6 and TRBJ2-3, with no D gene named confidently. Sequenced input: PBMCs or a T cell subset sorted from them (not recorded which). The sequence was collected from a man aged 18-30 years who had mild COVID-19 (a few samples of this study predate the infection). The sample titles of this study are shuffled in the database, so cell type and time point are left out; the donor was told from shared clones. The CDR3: CASSRYDRASTDTQYF. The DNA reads TGTGCCAGCAGCCGGTACGACCGCGCTAGCACAGATACGCAGTATTTT.